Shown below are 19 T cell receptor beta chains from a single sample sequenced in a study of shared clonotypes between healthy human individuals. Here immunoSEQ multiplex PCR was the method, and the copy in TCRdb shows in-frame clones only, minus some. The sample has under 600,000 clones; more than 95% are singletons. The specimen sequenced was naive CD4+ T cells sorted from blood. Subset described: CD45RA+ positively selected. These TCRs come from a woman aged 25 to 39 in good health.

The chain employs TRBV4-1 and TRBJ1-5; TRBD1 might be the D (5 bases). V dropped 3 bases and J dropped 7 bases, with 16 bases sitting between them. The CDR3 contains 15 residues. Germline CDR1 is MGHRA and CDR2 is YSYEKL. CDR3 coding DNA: TGCGCCAGCAGCCAGGGAAGGACACCCCGACAGCCCCAGCATTTT. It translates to CASSQGRTPRQPQHF.

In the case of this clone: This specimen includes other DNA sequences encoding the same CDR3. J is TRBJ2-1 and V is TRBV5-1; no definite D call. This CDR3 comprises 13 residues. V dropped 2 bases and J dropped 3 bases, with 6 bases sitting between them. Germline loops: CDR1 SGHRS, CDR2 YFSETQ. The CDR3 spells CASSFYSYNEQFF. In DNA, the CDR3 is TGCGCCAGCAGCTTTTACAGCTACAATGAGCAGTTCTTC.

The CDR3 DNA sequence: TGTGCCAGCAGCACCCGGGCCTACTCCTACGAGCAGTACTTC. Protein product: CASSTRAYSYEQYF. This chain uses TRBV28 with TRBJ2-7; D gene ambiguous. This CDR3 contains 14 residues. Germline V gene sequence: CDR1 MDHEN, CDR2 SYDVKM. V lost 6 bases and J 0 bases, leaving 12 bases between the germline ends.

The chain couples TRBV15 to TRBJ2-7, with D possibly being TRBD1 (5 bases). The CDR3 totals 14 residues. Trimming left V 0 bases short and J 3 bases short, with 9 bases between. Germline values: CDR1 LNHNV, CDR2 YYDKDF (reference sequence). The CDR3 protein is CATSRDGALYEQYF. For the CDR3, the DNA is TGTGCCACCAGCAGAGATGGGGCCCTCTACGAGCAGTACTTC.

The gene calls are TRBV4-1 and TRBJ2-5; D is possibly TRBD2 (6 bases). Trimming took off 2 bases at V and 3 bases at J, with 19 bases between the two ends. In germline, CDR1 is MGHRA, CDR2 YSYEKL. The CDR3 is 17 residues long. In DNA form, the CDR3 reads TGCGCCAGCAGCCAACACCGAGGGCGGGACTGGAAAGAGACCCAGTACTTC. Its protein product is CASSQHRGRDWKETQYF.

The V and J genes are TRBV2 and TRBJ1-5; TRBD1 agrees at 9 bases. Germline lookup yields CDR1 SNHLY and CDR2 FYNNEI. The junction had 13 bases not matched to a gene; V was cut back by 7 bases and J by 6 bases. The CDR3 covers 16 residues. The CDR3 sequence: CASTIGTGLETQPQHF. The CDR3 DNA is TGTGCCAGCACCATCGGGACAGGGCTTGAGACTCAGCCCCAGCATTTT.

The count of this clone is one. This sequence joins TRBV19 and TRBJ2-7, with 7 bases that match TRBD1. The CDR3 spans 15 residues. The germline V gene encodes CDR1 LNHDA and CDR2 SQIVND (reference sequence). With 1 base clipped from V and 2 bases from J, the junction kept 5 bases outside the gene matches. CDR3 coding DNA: TGTGCCAGTAGTATAGGAGACAGGGCCGCCTACGAGCAGTACTTC. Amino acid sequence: CASSIGDRAAYEQYF.

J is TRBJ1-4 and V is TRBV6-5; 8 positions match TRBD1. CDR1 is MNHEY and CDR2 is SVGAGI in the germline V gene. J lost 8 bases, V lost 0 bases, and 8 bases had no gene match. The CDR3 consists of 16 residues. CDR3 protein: CASSYSSRQGREKLFF. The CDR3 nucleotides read TGTGCCAGCAGTTACTCCTCCCGACAGGGGCGGGAAAAACTGTTTTTT.

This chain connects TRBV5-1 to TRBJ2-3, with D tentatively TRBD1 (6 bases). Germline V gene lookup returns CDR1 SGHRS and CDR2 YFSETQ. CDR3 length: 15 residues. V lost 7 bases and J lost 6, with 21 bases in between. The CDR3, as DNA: TGCGCCAGCGACATCAGGGTAGGGGGTAAGGATACGCAGTATTTT. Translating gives CASDIRVGGKDTQYF.

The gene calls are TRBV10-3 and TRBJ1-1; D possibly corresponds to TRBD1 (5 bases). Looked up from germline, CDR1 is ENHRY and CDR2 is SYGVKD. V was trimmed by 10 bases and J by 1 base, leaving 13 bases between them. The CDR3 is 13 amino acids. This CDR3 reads CATQGTENTEAFF. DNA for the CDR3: TGTGCCACTCAGGGCACAGAGAACACTGAAGCTTTCTTT.

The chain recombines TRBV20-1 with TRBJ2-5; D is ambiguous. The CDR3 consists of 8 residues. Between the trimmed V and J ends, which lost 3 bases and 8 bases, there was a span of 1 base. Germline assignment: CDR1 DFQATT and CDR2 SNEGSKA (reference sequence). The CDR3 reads CSASTQYF. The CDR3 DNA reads TGCAGTGCTAGTACCCAGTACTTC.

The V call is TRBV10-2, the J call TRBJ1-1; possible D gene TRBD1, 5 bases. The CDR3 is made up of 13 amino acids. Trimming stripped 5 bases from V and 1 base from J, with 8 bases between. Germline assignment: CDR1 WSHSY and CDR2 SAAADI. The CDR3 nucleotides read TGCGCCAGCAGTCCGACAGAGAACACTGAAGCTTTCTTT. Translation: CASSPTENTEAFF.

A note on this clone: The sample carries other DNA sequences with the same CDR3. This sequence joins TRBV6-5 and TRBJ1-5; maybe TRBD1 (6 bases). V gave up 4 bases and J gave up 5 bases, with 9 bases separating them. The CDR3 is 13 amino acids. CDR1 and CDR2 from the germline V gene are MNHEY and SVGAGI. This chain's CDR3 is CASSLTGYQPQHF. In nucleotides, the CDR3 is TGTGCCAGCAGTTTGACAGGATATCAGCCCCAGCATTTT.

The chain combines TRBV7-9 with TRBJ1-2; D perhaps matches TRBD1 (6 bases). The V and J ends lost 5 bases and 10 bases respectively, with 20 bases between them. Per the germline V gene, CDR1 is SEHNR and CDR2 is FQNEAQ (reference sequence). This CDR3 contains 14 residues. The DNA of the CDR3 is TGTGCCAGCAGCCCCACCAGGGGAGTCGATGACTACACCTTC. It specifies CASSPTRGVDDYTF.

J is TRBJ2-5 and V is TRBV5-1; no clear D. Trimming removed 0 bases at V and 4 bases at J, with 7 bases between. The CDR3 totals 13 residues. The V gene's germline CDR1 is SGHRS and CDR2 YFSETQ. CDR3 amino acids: CASSLALAETQYF. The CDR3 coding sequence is TGCGCCAGCAGCTTGGCCCTGGCAGAGACCCAGTACTTC.

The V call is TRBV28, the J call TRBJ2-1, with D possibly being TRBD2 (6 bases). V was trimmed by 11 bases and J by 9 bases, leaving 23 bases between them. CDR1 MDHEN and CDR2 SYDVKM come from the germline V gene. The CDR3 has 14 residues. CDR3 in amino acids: CAVSRNPAGSEQFF. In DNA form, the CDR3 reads TGTGCCGTCAGCCGTAACCCAGCGGGCAGTGAGCAGTTCTTC.

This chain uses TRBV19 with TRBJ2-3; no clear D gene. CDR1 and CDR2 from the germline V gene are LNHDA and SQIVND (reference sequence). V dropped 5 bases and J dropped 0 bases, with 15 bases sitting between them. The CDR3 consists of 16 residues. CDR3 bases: TGTGCCAGTAGTCCCACACAGAGATCTAGCACAGATACGCAGTATTTT. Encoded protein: CASSPTQRSSTDTQYF.

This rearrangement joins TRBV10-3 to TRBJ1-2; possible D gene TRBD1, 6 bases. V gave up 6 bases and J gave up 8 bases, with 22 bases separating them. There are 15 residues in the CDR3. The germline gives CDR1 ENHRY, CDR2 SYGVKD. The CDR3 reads CAIRTSTGTRNGYTF. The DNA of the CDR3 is TGTGCCATCAGAACATCCACCGGGACAAGGAACGGCTACACCTTC.

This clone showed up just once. CDR3 bases: TGTGCCAGCAGTCCGATGACAGCCTCCTATAATTCACCCCTCCACTTT. Amino acid sequence: CASSPMTASYNSPLHF. The rearrangement joins TRBV27 to TRBJ1-6, with a weak D call TRBD1 (5 bases). This CDR3 has 16 amino acids. V lost 5 bases to trimming and J lost 0 bases, with 11 bases between them. Germline V gene data show CDR1 as MNHEY and CDR2 as SMNVEV (reference sequence).